The present T cell receptor (beta chain) was sequenced within a study of blood T cell repertoires in COVID-19. As for the study in general: Whether acute or convalescent, the COVID-19 samples came from the United States, Italy and Spain.

Data came from immunoSEQ multiplex PCR; TCRdb stores just in-frame clones and leaves some out. The data show 200,000 to 250,000 clones, with approximately 86% seen just once and around 1.5% held by the top ten. The V gene end was trimmed by 4 bases and the J gene end by 7 bases; junction bases not matched to a gene: 3. In germline, CDR1 is SGHRS, CDR2 YFSETQ. The CDR3 contains 14 residues. Sequencing used peripheral blood. This clonotype was sampled from a man older than 75 with acute or convalescent COVID-19. J is TRBJ2-1 and V is TRBV5-1; 12 positions match TRBD2. This chain's CDR3 is CASSKTSGSNEQFF. As DNA, the CDR3 is TGCGCCAGCAGCAAGACTAGCGGGAGTAATGAGCAGTTCTTC.